One sample yielded the 3 T cell receptor beta chains listed below, sequenced in a study of pediatric ulcerative colitis. Rectal tissue came from one to two pinch biopsies taken at colonoscopy. The repertoire was sequenced with immunoSEQ multiplex PCR; TCRdb's copy has only in-frame clones and lacks some. The table has roughly 23,000 clones, over 60% seen once. The material sequenced was gut tissue. These receptors were collected from a boy younger than 18 with severe ulcerative colitis.

The rearrangement links TRBV7-2 to TRBJ2-7, with D possibly TRBD2 on 6 matching bases. Between the trimmed V and J ends, which lost 8 bases and 7 bases, there was a span of 15 bases. This CDR3 has 12 residues. Germline CDR1 reads SGHTA; CDR2 reads FQGNSA. The chain's CDR3 is CASFSRRGEQYF. DNA of the CDR3: TGTGCCAGCTTCTCCCGGAGGGGAGAGCAGTACTTC.

This clone has just one count. The V gene is TRBV29-1, the J gene TRBJ1-2; the D gene is possibly TRBD1 (5 bases). Germline V gene sequence: CDR1 SQVTM, CDR2 ANQGSEA. V gave up 3 bases and J gave up 8 bases, with 13 bases separating them. The CDR3 spans 12 residues. This CDR3 reads CSVDSGAWGYTF. The CDR3 region has the DNA TGCAGCGTTGATTCTGGGGCTTGGGGCTACACCTTC.

The gene calls are TRBV10-3 and TRBJ1-1, with D maybe TRBD1 (5 bases). This CDR3 spans 14 amino acids. The V end was cut by 3 bases, the J end by 3 bases, with 11 bases between. The germline V gene encodes CDR1 ENHRY and CDR2 SYGVKD. The DNA for the CDR3 is TGTGCCATCAGTGACCGAGGAGGGGACACTGAAGCTTTCTTT. Translating gives CAISDRGGDTEAFF.